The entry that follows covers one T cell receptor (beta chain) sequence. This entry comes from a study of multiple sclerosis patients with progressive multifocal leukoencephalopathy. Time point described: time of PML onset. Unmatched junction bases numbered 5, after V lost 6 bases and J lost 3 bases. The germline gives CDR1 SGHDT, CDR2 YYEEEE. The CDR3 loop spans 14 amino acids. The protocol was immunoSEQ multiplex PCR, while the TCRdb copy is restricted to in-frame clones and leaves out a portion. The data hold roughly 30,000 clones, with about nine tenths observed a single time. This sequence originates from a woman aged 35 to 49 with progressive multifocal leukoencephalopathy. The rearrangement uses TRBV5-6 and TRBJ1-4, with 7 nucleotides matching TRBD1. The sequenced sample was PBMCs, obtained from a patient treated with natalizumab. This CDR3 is CASNLQGANEKLFF. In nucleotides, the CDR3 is TGTGCCAGCAATCTCCAGGGGGCTAATGAAAAACTGTTTTTT.